This T cell receptor beta chain was identified in a study of T cell clonality in common variable immunodeficiency. Broader study findings: Common variable immunodeficiency TCR beta sequences reportedly had fewer deletions and N-nucleotide insertions.

Blood samples were heparinized, about 4.5 to 9 ml per donor. This clone has a handful of counts. Its antigen is unidentified. The table came from immunoSEQ multiplex PCR; TCRdb's copy has only in-frame clones and leaves some out. The record shows about 34,000 clones for this sample, with no singletons present. The clonotype was recovered from a human donor with common variable immunodeficiency. The specimen was peripheral blood mononuclear cells.

CDR3 DNA (partial): TGTGCCAGCAGTGGGCAGGCTTCAATTTCCTACGAG. Its protein is CASSGQASISYE. The entire CDR3 reads CASSGQASISYEQYF. The gene calls are TRBV2 and TRBJ2-7; D is unresolved. Read coverage stops 3 residues before the CDR3 terminus; the germline J gene supplies the remainder. Deletions cut 4 bases from V and 1 base from J, with 14 bases between. CDR1 is SNHLY and CDR2 is FYNNEI in the germline V gene. The CDR3 is made up of 15 amino acids.